This T cell receptor beta chain appears in the sequencing data of a study of T cell changes during pregnancy in multiple sclerosis. Clones were sequenced by immunoSEQ multiplex PCR, and TCRdb holds only the in-frame ones, with some missing. The sample carries some 90,000 clones, more than 85% recorded once. CDR1 and CDR2 from the germline V gene are SQVTM and ANQGSEA. Deletions cut 7 bases from V and 11 bases from J, with 12 bases between. The CDR3 is made up of 10 amino acids. Here the sequenced sample was peripheral blood, taken in the first trimester of pregnancy. The source is a female donor with multiple sclerosis, enrolled in a pregnancy study. This chain uses TRBV29-1 with TRBJ2-1; perhaps TRBD1 as D (6 bases). CDR3 amino acids: CSARQDKQFF. Written as DNA, the CDR3 is TGCAGCGCCCGACAGGACAAGCAGTTCTTC.